This T cell receptor (beta chain) was sequenced in a study of T cell responses to AZD1222 COVID-19 vaccine. Libraries were prepared by immunoSEQ multiplex PCR; TCRdb keeps only in-frame clonotypes and omits some of them. There are 95,000 to 150,000 clones in the sample; about 90% occur only once, and 4% to 5.5% lies in the top ten. With respect to this clone: Its antigen is still unknown.

The CDR3 extends over 12 amino acids. V gave up 5 bases and J gave up 7 bases, with 12 bases separating them. Study-level points and caveats: Donors were chiefly white British, with a greater number of females, and clonal diversity was perhaps underestimated. No day 14 peak samples; only post-peak repertoires were characterized. Just 5 to 7 people given AZD1222 tested seropositive at baseline.

The TCR was taken from an adult in good health. The sample consisted of peripheral blood, taken on day 0 of MenACWY control vaccination. This chain connects TRBV12-3 or TRBV12-4 to TRBJ2-7; the D call may be TRBD1 or TRBD2 (6 bases each). CDR3 bases: TGTGCCAGCAGTGGGGGGCTCTGGGAGCAGTACTTC. Amino acid sequence: CASSGGLWEQYF.